The 7 T cell receptor beta chains below were found in one sample sequenced in a study of identical twins listed by TCRdb under 2016. Library construction relied on 5' RACE. The instrument was an Illumina HiSeq 2000. TCRdb ran its own pipeline on the public reads, namely fastp trimming at Q25 and MiXCR clone calling, and kept in-frame beta chains. Each entry is one CDR3 protein sequence, shown with its most common DNA and genes. The sample table shows fewer than 450,000 distinct CDR3 sequences, and roughly 9% are seen once. Jointly, the top ten make up roughly 8.9% of the sample. Sequenced material: naive T cells sorted from blood. The sample's cell subset or site label, in plain terms: cells isolated with a human naive T-cell isolation kit. These TCRs come from a woman aged 50 to 60 in good health.

This clonotype was detected many times. The genes are TRBV7-9 and TRBJ2-7; 8 nucleotides align to TRBD1. Germline values: CDR1 SEHNR, CDR2 FQNEAQ (reference sequence). J was trimmed by 4 bases and V by 5 bases; bases with no gene match: 7. CDR3 length: 14 amino acids. The CDR3 sequence: CASSARDRPYEQYV. Here the CDR3 DNA reads TGTGCCAGCAGCGCACGGGACAGGCCATACGAGCAGTACGTC.

This clonotype occurred a few times. This rearrangement joins TRBV5-1 to TRBJ2-2, with TRBD1 matching over 10 bases. CDR3 size: 15 residues. CDR1 and CDR2 (germline): SGHRS, YFSETQ. V dropped 2 bases and J dropped 4; count of bases not matched to a gene: 2. The CDR3 nucleotides are TGCGCCAGCAGCTTCGGGACAGGGGTCACCGGGGAGCTGTTTTTT. It encodes CASSFGTGVTGELFF.

This clonotype was seen many times. The chain uses TRBV5-1 and TRBJ2-2; tentatively, D is TRBD2 (6 bases). Deletions cut 4 bases from V and 1 base from J, with 11 bases between. The germline V gene encodes CDR1 SGHRS and CDR2 YFSETQ. This CDR3 region has 15 residues. The CDR3 sequence: CASSVGLGNTGELFF. The CDR3 DNA follows: TGCGCCAGCAGCGTGGGACTTGGGAACACCGGGGAGCTGTTTTTT. Filled out from reference TRBV5-1 and TRBJ2-2, the complete variable domain reads KAGVTQTPRYLIKTRGQQVTLSCSPISGHRSVSWYQQTPGQGLQFLFEYFSETQRNKGNFPGRFSGRQFSNSRSEMNVSTLELGDSALYLCASSVGLGNTGELFFGEGSRLTVL.

This clonotype was observed a few times. The rearrangement joins TRBV30 to TRBJ2-2; D is unresolved. Germline V gene sequence: CDR1 GTSNPN, CDR2 SVGIG (reference sequence). V was shortened by 0 bases and J by 1 base, with 6 bases between the two germline ends. The CDR3 has 14 amino acids. This CDR3 is CAWSVYGNTGELFF. The DNA of the CDR3 is TGTGCCTGGAGTGTATATGGGAACACCGGGGAGCTGTTTTTT.

This clonotype was detected many times. The chain couples TRBV20-1 to TRBJ2-2; D uncertain. The germline V gene encodes CDR1 DFQATT and CDR2 SNEGSKA (reference sequence). V gave up 2 bases and J gave up 6 bases, with 13 bases separating them. The CDR3 extends over 14 amino acids. CDR3 in amino acids: CSARPLWDSGELFF. In nucleotides, the CDR3 is TGCAGTGCTAGACCCCTTTGGGATTCCGGGGAGCTGTTTTTT.

This rearrangement joins TRBV29-1 to TRBJ1-4; D is ambiguous. This CDR3 has 11 amino acids. Germline V gene sequence: CDR1 SQVTM, CDR2 ANQGSEA. Between the trimmed V and J ends, which lost 8 bases and 5 bases, there was a span of 9 bases. The CDR3 DNA reads as TGCAGCTTCGGGTGGAATGAAAAACTGTTTTTT. Its protein is CSFGWNEKLFF.

This clonotype showed up just a few times. DNA of the CDR3: TGTGCCAGCAGTTACCCGGTGGAGGTGGGGGGTCAGCCCCAGCATTTT. Its protein is CASSYPVEVGGQPQHF. This chain links TRBV6-6 with TRBJ1-5; maybe TRBD1 (5 bases). With 2 bases removed from V and 6 bases from J, the gap between germline ends came to 17 bases. Germline V gives CDR1 MNHNY, CDR2 SVGAGI (reference sequence). The CDR3 runs 16 residues.